This TCR beta chain is drawn from a study of blood T cells in healthy people across ages (dated by TCRdb to about 2015). About the full investigation: In model experiments, roughly one uniquely barcoded TCR beta cDNA molecule per two T cells was captured by template switching. Using deep sequencing normalized with unique cDNA molecular identifiers, the study measured how TCR beta repertoire diversity changes with age. The donors were divided into four age groups: young (average about 16 years), middle-aged (over 35), aged (roughly 60) and long-lived (about 79). Donors of different ages were randomly distributed across sequencing lanes to avoid experimental bias. For two donors (one aged 18 to 29 and one aged 80 or older), the study analyzed two additional independent replicas of 1 million unique cDNA reads from the same blood draw.

The trim is 2 bases for V and 4 bases for J, with a gap of 21 bases between the germline ends. Measured from the cysteine to the phenylalanine, the CDR3 is 17 residues long. Only the CDR3 part of the read is kept: 51 bases, read in frame from the first base. From a lookup of the germline V gene, CDR1 and CDR2 are MNHEY and SVGAGI. Library preparation used 5' RACE. The instrument was an Illumina HiSeq 2500. A second PCR of about 6 to 11 cycles was performed with a sample-barcoded 5' primer and a J-beta primer mix. A template-switch 5' adaptor carrying 12 random nucleotides introduced a unique molecular identifier onto each TCR beta cDNA molecule. Each sample yielded at least 3 million CDR3-containing paired-end reads. The Mint cDNA synthesis kit, primed by a TRBC-specific oligonucleotide, was used to synthesize first-strand cDNA from all RNA. All cDNA was treated with uracil-DNA glycosylase and then went through a first 18-cycle PCR with the universal primers M1SS and BC2_uni_R. As for how the authors treated the data: For normalization, 1 million high-quality reads, each with a distinct molecular identifier, were randomly selected from each sample. Instead of being binned into consensus sequences, reads that shared molecular identifiers were thrown out. MiTCR, run with a Q25 quality threshold and the strictest error-elimination algorithm, handled CDR3 identification, clonotype clustering and error correction. A nonparametric unseen species model with Euler transformation was used to estimate lower-bound total TCR beta diversity. Using fastp trimming at Q25 and MiXCR clonotype assembly, TCRdb reanalyzed the public sequencing data and kept in-frame beta chains. Rows are combined by CDR3 protein, so each entry shows the most common genes and DNA. In this record, the V and J calls reflect TCRdb's handling and not the investigators' own analysis. Within this sample are about 780,000 distinct CDR3 sequences, with 35% to 50% of them counted one time only. The top ten clonotypes cover 18% of the sample.

Donors were a few dozen systemically healthy Caucasian individuals from Russia aged roughly 6 to 95 years. Each donor gave about 11 milliliters of peripheral blood, drawn into EDTA-treated Vacutainer tubes. PBMCs were isolated by Ficoll-Paque density-gradient centrifugation, with at least 6 million obtained per sample. Total RNA was extracted from PBMCs with Trizol reagent, with at least 6 micrograms obtained per sample. For every donor, an aliquot of PBMCs went through flow cytometry to measure the percentages of naive CD45RAhigh/CD27high T cells. General findings and caveats noted by the study authors: Conclusive comparison of naive and antigen-experienced compartments was prevented by the profiling of bulk unsorted PBMCs. Compared with the aged group, the long-lived group had more naive CD4+ T cells, fewer expanded clones and increased TCR diversity, a pattern suggesting age selection. Observed TCR beta diversity per million T cells fell roughly linearly with age, and a significant reduction was already apparent by age approximately 41. Total diversity estimates from one million sequenced T cells were considered lower bounds and underestimates. Donor CMV infection status was unknown, potentially confounding age-related changes in expanded clonotypes. There was a strong correlation between observed TCR beta diversity and the percentage of naive T cells measured by flow cytometry.

This clonotype was counted many times. Its antigen is not yet known. Per-base quality was not reported, and no clone a single base away is much larger than it. This receptor chain uses TRBV6-5 and TRBJ2-7; TRBD1 might be the D gene, on 5 matching bases. Sequencing used blood. The clonotype was recovered from an elderly man in good health. At the DNA level, the sequence is TGTGCCAGCAGTTACACAAGCCCTTACAGGAATACTTACGAGCAGTACTTC. It specifies CASSYTSPYRNTYEQYF.